One sample yielded the 5 T cell receptor beta chains listed below, sequenced in a study of shared clonotypes between healthy human individuals. The data were produced by immunoSEQ multiplex PCR, yet TCRdb's version contains in-frame clones alone and is incomplete. The sample shows about a million clones, over 75% of them seen only once. The sequencing sample was made of memory CD4+ T cells sorted from blood. Subset noted: CD45RA-negative fraction. These receptors came from a man aged 18-30 years in good health.

This chain connects TRBV10-1 to TRBJ2-3, with 7 bases lining up with TRBD1. Germline-derived CDR1 and CDR2 are WNHNN and SYGVQD (reference sequence). Trimming took 8 bases from V and 7 from J; bases not matched to a gene: 12. The CDR3 extends over 14 amino acids. The DNA for the CDR3 is TGCGCCAGCTCTACGGGACAGTCCTTGAATACGCAGTATTTT. Protein: CASSTGQSLNTQYF.

This rearrangement joins TRBV10-1 to TRBJ2-7; possibly TRBD2 for D (6 bases). The CDR3 has 15 residues. V was shortened by 4 bases and J by 2 bases, with 15 bases between the two germline ends. CDR1 and CDR2 from the germline V gene are WNHNN and SYGVQD (reference sequence). For the CDR3, the DNA is TGCGCCAGCAGTGTCGGGGGTCCTCCTGCCTACGAGCAGTACTTC. It translates to CASSVGGPPAYEQYF.

The chain has TRBV5-1 and TRBJ2-5, with a weak D call TRBD1 (6 bases). The germline V gene encodes CDR1 SGHRS and CDR2 YFSETQ. V lost 1 base, J lost 5 bases, and 12 bases lay in between. This CDR3 contains 14 residues. The CDR3 region has the DNA TGCGCCAGCAGCTTGACAGGGAATTCGGAGACCCAGTACTTC. Amino acids: CASSLTGNSETQYF.

The gene calls are TRBV5-6 and TRBJ2-7; D is unresolved. Per germline, CDR1 SGHDT and CDR2 YYEEEE. The ends were cut back, 1 base at V and 6 bases at J, with 17 bases in the middle. This CDR3 has 15 amino acids. CDR3 sequence reads: CASSLSGAPLGEQYF. The CDR3 DNA follows: TGTGCCAGCAGCTTGTCAGGCGCTCCCCTGGGCGAGCAGTACTTC.

This clone showed up just a few times. The genes are TRBV28 and TRBJ1-1, with D possibly matching TRBD1 (6 bases). CDR3 length: 14 amino acids. V was pared by 5 bases and J by 0 bases, with 10 bases between. Per germline, CDR1 MDHEN and CDR2 SYDVKM. CDR3 DNA sequence: TGTGCCAGCAGTCTGAGACAGGTGAACACTGAAGCTTTCTTT. The encoded protein is CASSLRQVNTEAFF.